This TCR beta chain was sequenced during a study of identical twins listed by TCRdb under 2016. General notes on the study: TCR alpha and beta repertoires from monozygotic twins, unrelated adults of various ages and cord blood were deep-sequenced to test whether fetal clonotypes persist. To rule out contamination, replicate twin experiments were performed at different times with different library preparation protocols.

CDR1 and CDR2 are drawn from the germline V gene: MNHNS, SASEGT. The CDR3 runs 14 residues from the cysteine to the phenylalanine. The entry retains the CDR3 DNA only, 42 bases that are in frame from base 1. Trimming accounts for 7 bases at V and 2 bases at J, while the number of junction bases matched to no gene is 4. Every donor was a healthy Caucasian. Three pairs of female monozygotic twins, all aged 18 to 29 years, were included in the twin cohort. CD4+ and CD8+ T cell populations were isolated with positive isolation kits from Invitrogen. Libraries were constructed by 5' RACE. TCRdb names Illumina HiSeq 2000 as the instrument used. A universal primer binding site was added through template switching, and the final cDNA carried a unique molecular identifier so that TCR cDNA molecules could be counted accurately. First-strand cDNA for TCR alpha and beta chains was synthesized from specific primers in the conserved constant-segment region. To control for contamination, every cDNA library carried two barcodes: a SMART-Mk sample barcode plus Illumina barcodes. TruSeq adapter sequences along with Illumina sample barcodes were introduced in two successive PCR steps. Sequencing of the TCR alpha and beta cDNA libraries was done on the Illumina HiSeq platform using custom primers. In the authors' own workflow: Raw reads were processed with MiGEC to extract unique molecular identifiers, and MiXCR was used to determine CDR3 positions. Recombination models were inferred per individual with the repgenHMM and IGoR tools using an EM algorithm. The tcR package in R was used for shared clonotype analysis, with sharing normalized by the product of cloneset sizes. To study raw recombination free of thymic and clonal selection effects, out-of-frame nonproductive sequences were analyzed. TCRdb's own reprocessing of the public reads used fastp at Q25 and MiXCR and kept productive beta chains. Identical CDR3 protein sequences are pooled into one entry, listed with their most common genes and DNA. The V and J calls, along with clone size, are taken from TCRdb and not from the paper's own processing. This sample comprises 450,000 or so distinct CDR3 sequences, over 12% of them detected only once. The ten largest clonotypes hold around 0.52% of the sample.

This clonotype came up a few times. The clone's antigen remains unknown. Base qualities are not provided; no much larger clone lies one nucleotide away. The investigation overall reported the following: A weaker excess of twin sharing was found in beta out-of-frame sequences because the signal-to-noise ratio was lowered by fewer shared sequences. Out-of-frame TCR alpha sequences shared between twins showed an excess of low generation-probability sequences compared with coincidental sharing between unrelated individuals. In monozygotic twins, recombination models systematically underestimated out-of-frame TCR alpha sharing, but the models matched the sharing seen between unrelated individuals. Abundant cord blood beta clonotypes had fewer insertions, young adult naive repertoires showed a similar but weaker trend, and memory repertoires showed no such trend. Because the same donors could not be followed over many years, the conclusions relied on cross-sectional statistical analysis. Zero-insertion analyses could be partly confounded by invariant T cells such as MAIT and iNKT, though diverse VJ usage argued against such confounding for most clonotypes.

The sample was also linked to a second study, of yellow fever vaccine responses in identical twins. From the second report: According to the authors, in identical twins the way T cells responded to vaccination appeared partly convergent and partly personalized. Focusing on identical twins, the study followed the T cell clones that responded to the vaccine, and did so with precision.

The sequenced material came from CD4+ T cells sorted from blood. The chain employs TRBV6-1 and TRBJ2-7, with 11 bases aligning to TRBD1. This receptor was obtained from a woman under 30 in good health. The DNA reads as follows: TGTGCCAGCACCCGGGGACAGGGGGCCTACGAGCAGTACTTC. Its protein reads: CASTRGQGAYEQYF.